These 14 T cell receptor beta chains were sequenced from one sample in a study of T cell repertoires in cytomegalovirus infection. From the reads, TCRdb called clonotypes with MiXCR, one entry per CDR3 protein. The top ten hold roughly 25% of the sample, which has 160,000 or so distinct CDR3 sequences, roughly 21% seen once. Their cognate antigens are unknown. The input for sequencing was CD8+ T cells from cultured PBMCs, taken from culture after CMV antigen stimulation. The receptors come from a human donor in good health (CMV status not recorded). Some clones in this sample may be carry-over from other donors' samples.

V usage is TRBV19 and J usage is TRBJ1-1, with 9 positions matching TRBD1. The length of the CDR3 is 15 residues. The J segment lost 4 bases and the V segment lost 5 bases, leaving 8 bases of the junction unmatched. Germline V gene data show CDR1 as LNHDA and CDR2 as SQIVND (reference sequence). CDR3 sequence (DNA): TGTGCCAGTAGTGTCCACAGGGGGCTTGGCACTGAAGCTTTCTTT. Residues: CASSVHRGLGTEAFF.

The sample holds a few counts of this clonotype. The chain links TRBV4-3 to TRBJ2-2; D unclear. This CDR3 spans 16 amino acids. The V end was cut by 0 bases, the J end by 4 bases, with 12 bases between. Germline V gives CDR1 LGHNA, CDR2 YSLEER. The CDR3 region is CASSQDIQETTGELFF. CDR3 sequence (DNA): TGCGCCAGCAGCCAAGATATCCAGGAGACCACCGGGGAGCTGTTTTTT.

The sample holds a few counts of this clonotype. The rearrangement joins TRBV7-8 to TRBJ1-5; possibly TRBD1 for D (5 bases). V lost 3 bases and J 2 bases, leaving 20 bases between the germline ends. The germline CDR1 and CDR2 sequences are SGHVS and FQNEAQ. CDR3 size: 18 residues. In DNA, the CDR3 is TGTGCCAGCAGCTTCGGGATTATGCCCAGGGAGGGCAATCAGCCCCAGCATTTT. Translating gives CASSFGIMPREGNQPQHF.

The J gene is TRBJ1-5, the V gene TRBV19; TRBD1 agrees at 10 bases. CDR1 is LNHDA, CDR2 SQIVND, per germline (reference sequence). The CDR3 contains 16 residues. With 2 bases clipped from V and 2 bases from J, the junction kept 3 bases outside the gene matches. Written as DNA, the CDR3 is TGTGCCAGTAGTATACCGGGACAGGGGCGCAATCAGCCCCAGCATTTT. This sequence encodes CASSIPGQGRNQPQHF. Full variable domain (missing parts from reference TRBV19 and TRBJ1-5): DGGITQSPKYLFRKEGQNVTLSCEQNLNHDAMYWYRQDPGQGLRLIYYSQIVNDFQKGDIAEGYSVSREKKESFPLTVTSAQKNPTAFYLCASSIPGQGRNQPQHFGDGTRLSIL.

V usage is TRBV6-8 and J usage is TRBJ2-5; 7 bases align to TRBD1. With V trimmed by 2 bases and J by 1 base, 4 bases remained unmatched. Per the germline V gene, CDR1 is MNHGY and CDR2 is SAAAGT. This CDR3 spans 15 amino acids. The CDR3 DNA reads TGTGCCAGCAGTTACGGGACAGAGATCCAAGAGACCCAGTACTTC. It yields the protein CASSYGTEIQETQYF.

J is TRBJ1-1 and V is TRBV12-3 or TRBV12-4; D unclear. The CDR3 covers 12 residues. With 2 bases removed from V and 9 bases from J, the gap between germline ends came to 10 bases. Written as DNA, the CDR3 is TGTGCCAGCAGTTTAAACGGAGGCAAAGCTTTCTTT. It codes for CASSLNGGKAFF.

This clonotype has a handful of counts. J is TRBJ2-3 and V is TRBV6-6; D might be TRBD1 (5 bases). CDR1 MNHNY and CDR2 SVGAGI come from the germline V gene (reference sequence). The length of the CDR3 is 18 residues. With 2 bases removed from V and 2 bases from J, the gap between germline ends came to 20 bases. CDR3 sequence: CASSYRQKDGRLTDTQYF. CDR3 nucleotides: TGTGCCAGCAGTTACAGACAGAAGGACGGACGTCTCACAGATACGCAGTATTTT.

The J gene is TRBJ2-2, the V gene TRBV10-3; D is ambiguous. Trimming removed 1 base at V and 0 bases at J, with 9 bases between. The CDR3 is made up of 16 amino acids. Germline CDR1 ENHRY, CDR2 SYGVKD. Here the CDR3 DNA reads TGTGCCATCAGTGAGTACGCAGCCTCGAACACCGGGGAGCTGTTTTTT. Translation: CAISEYAASNTGELFF.

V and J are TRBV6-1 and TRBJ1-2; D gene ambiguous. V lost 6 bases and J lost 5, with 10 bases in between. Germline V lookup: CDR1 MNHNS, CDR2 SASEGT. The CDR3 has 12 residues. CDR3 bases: TGTGCCAGCAGAGCGACGGCTTATGGCTACACCTTC. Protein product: CASRATAYGYTF.

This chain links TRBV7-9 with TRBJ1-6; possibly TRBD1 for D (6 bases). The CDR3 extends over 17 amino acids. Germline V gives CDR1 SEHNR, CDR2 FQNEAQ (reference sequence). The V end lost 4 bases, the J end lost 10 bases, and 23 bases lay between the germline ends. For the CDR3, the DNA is TGTGCCAGCAGCTCACAGGGCTTGGGATTTATAAAATCACCCCTCCACTTT. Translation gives CASSSQGLGFIKSPLHF.

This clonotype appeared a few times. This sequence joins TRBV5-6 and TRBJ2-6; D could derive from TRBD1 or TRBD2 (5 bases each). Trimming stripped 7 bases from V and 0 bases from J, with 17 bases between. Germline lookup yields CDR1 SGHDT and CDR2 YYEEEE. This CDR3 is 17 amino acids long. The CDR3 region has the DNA TGTGCCAGCGTAGCCCAAATCGGGGCCTCTGGGGCCAACGTCCTGACTTTC. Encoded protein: CASVAQIGASGANVLTF.

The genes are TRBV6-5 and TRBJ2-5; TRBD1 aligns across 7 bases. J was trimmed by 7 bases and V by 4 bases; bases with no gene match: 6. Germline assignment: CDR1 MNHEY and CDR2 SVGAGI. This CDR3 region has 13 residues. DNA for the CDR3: TGTGCCAGCAGTTCCCCAGGGGGAAGGACCCAGTACTTC. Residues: CASSSPGGRTQYF.

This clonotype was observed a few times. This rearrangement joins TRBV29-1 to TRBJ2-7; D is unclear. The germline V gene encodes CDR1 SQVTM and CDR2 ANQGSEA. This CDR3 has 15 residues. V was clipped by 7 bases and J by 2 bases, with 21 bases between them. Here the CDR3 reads CSAAVGMGHPYEQYF. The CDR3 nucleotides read TGCAGCGCTGCTGTTGGGATGGGCCACCCCTACGAGCAGTACTTC.

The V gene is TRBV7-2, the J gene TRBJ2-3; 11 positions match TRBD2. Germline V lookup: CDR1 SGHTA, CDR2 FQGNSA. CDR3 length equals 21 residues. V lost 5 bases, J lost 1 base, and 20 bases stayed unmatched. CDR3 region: CASSPHPILTSGEGGTDTQYF. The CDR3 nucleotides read TGTGCCAGCAGCCCCCACCCTATCTTGACTAGCGGGGAAGGGGGCACAGATACGCAGTATTTT.